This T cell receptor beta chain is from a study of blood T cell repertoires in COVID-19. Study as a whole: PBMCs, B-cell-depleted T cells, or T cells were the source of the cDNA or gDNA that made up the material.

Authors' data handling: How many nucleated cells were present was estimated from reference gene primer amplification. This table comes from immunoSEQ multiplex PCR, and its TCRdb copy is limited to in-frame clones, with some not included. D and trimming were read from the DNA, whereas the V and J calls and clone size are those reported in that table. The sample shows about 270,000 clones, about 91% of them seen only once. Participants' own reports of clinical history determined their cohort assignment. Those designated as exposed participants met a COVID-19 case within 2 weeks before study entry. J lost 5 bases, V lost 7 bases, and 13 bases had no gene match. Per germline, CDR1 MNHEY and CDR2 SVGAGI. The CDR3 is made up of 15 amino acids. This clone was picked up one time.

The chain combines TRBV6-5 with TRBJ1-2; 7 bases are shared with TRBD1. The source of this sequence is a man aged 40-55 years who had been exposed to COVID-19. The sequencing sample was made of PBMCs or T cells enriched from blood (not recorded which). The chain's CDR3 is CASTRVGGAGYGYTF. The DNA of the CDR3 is TGTGCCAGCACCCGGGTAGGGGGCGCAGGGTATGGCTACACCTTC.